This TCR beta chain was sequenced for a study of OX40 agonist ivuxolimab in advanced cancers. The overall study: Cancers in dose escalation were hepatocellular, melanoma, renal cell and head and neck.

Measured with immunoSEQ multiplex PCR; TCRdb has only the in-frame clones, and not every one. The table records about 48,000 clones, 70% to 90% of them present only once. This clone was seen a handful of times. This sample includes further DNA sequences coding for the same CDR3. The V gene end was trimmed by 1 base and the J gene end by 7 bases; junction bases not matched to a gene: 7. The germline V gene encodes CDR1 SNHLY and CDR2 FYNNEI. The CDR3 runs to 15 residues. This sequence originates from an adult with an advanced solid tumor such as melanoma, head and neck, liver or kidney cancer. This sequence joins TRBV2 and TRBJ1-5; 7 positions match TRBD1. The sample consisted of CD4+ or CD8+ T cells sorted from blood, taken in a trial of the OX40 agonist ivuxolimab. CDR3 in amino acids: CASSEEETGLQPQHF. The CDR3, as DNA: TGTGCCAGCAGTGAAGAGGAGACAGGGTTACAGCCCCAGCATTTT.